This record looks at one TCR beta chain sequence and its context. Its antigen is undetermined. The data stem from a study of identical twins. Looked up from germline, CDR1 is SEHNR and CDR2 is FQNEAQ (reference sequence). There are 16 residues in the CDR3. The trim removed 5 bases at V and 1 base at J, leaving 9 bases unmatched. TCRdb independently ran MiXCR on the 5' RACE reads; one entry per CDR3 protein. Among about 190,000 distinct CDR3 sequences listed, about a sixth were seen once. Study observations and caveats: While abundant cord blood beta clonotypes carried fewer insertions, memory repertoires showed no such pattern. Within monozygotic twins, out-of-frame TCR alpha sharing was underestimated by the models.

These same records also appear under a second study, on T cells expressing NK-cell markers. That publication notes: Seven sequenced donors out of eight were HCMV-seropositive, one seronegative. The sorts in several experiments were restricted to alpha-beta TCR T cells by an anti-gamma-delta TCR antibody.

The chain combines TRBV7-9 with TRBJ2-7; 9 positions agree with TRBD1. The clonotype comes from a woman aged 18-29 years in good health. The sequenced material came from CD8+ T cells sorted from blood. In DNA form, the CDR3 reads TGTGCCAGCAGCGATCCCCCGGACAGGGGTTCCTACGAGCAGTACTTC. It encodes CASSDPPDRGSYEQYF.